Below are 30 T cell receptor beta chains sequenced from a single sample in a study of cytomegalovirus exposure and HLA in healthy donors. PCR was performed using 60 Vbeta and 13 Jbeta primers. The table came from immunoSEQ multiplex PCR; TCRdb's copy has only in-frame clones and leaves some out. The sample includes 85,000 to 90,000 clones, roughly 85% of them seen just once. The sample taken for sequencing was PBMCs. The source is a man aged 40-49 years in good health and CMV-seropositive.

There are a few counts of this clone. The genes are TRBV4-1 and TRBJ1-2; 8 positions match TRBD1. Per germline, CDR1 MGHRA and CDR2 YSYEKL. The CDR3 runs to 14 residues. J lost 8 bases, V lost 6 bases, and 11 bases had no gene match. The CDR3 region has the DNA TGCGCCAGCAGACACAGGGGGGACGTGGGCGGCTACACCTTC. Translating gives CASRHRGDVGGYTF.

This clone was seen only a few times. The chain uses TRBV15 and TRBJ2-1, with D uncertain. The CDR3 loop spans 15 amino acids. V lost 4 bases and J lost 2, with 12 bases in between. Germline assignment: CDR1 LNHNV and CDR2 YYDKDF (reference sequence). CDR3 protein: CATSKPWPAYNEQFF. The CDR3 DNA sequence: TGTGCCACCAGCAAACCTTGGCCAGCCTACAATGAGCAGTTCTTC.

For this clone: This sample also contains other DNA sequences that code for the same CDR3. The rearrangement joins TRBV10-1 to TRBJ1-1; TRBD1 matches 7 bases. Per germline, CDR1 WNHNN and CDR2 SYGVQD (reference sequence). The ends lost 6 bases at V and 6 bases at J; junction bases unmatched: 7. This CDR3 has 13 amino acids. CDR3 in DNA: TGCGCCAGCAGAAAATCCGGGACAGCTGAAGCTTTCTTT. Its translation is CASRKSGTAEAFF.

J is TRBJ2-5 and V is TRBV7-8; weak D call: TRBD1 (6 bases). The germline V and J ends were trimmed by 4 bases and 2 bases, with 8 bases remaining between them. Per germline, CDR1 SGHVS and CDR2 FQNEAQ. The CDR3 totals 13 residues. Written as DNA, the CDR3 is TGTGCCAGCAGCTGGACAGAACAAGAGACCCAGTACTTC. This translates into CASSWTEQETQYF.

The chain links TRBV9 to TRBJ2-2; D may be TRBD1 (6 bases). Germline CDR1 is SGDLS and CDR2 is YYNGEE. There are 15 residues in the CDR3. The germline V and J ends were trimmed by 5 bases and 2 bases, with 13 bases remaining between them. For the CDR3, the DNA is TGTGCCAGCAGTGCCCCGGACAGTAACACCGGGGAGCTGTTTTTT. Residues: CASSAPDSNTGELFF.

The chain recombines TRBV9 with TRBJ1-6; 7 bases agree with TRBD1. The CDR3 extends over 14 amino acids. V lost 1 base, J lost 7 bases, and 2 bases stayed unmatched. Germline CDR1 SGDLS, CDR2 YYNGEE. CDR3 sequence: CASSVRGGNSPLHF. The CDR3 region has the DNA TGTGCCAGCAGCGTACGAGGGGGCAATTCACCCCTCCACTTT.

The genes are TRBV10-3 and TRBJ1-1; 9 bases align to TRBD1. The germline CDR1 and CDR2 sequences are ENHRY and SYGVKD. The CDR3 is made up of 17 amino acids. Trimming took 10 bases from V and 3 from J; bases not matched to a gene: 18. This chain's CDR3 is CATKTYSQGAGDTEAFF. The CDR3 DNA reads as TGTGCCACCAAAACCTACTCACAGGGGGCGGGTGACACTGAAGCTTTCTTT.

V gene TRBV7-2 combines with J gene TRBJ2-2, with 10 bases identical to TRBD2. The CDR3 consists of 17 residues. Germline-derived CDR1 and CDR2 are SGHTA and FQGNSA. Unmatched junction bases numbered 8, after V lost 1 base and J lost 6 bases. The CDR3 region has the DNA TGTGCCAGCAGCTTAGATAGGGCTAGCGGGAGATCCGGGGAGCTGTTTTTT. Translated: CASSLDRASGRSGELFF.

This CDR3 reads CASSALDSPLHF. In nucleotides, the CDR3 is TGTGCCAGCAGTGCCCTAGATTCACCCCTCCACTTT. V gene TRBV6-6 combines with J gene TRBJ1-6; D is unclear. This CDR3 spans 12 amino acids. Germline CDR1 reads MNHNY; CDR2 reads SVGAGI (reference sequence). V dropped 5 bases and J dropped 8 bases, with 7 bases sitting between them.

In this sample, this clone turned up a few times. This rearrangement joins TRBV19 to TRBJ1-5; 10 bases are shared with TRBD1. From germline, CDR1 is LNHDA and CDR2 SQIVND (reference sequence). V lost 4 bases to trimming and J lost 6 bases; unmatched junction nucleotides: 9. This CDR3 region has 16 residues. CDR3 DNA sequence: TGTGCCAGTAGTAACACCGGGACAGGGGTGGGTCAGCCCCAGCATTTT. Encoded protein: CASSNTGTGVGQPQHF.

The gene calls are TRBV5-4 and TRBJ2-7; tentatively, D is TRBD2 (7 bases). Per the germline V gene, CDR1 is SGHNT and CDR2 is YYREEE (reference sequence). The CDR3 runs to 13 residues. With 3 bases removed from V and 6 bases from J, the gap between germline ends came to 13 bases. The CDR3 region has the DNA TGTGCCAGCAGCTGGAGGGGGGGCTCCGAGCAGTACTTC. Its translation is CASSWRGGSEQYF.

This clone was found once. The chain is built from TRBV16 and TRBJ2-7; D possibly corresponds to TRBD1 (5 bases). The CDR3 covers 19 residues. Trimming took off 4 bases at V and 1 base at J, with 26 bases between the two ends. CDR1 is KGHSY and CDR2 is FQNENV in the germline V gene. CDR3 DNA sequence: TGTGCCAGCAGCCCCAACCTGGGTGAAGGGGTAAGAAGATCCTACGAGCAGTACTTC. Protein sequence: CASSPNLGEGVRRSYEQYF.

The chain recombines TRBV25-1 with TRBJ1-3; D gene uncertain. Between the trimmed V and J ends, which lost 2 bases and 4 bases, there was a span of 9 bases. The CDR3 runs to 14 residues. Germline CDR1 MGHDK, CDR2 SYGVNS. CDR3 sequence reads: CASSETGLGNTIYF. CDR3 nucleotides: TGTGCCAGCAGTGAAACTGGGCTCGGAAACACCATATATTTT.

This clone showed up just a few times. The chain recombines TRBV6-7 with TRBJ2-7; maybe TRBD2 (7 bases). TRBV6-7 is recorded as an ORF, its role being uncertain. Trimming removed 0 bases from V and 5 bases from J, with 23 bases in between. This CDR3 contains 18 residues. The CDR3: CASSYSFLWRGPFHEQYF. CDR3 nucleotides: TGTGCCAGCAGTTACTCATTCCTCTGGCGGGGGCCCTTTCACGAGCAGTACTTC.

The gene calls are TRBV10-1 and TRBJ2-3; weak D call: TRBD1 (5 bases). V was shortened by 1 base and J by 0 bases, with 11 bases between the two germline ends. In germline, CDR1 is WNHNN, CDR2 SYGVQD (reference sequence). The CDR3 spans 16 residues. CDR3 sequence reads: CASSEFGASSTDTQYF. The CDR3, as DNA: TGCGCCAGCAGTGAGTTTGGGGCCTCTAGCACAGATACGCAGTATTTT.

CDR3 in amino acids: CASSSSGTGGTDTQYF. CDR3 coding DNA: TGCGCCAGCAGCTCTTCCGGGACAGGGGGGACAGATACGCAGTATTTT. The chain links TRBV5-1 to TRBJ2-3, with 11 positions matching TRBD1. CDR1 is SGHRS and CDR2 is YFSETQ in the germline V gene. The CDR3 is 16 amino acids. The V and J ends lost 3 bases and 3 bases, in that order; junction bases with no gene match: 6. Supplemented by reference TRBV5-1 and TRBJ2-3, the full variable domain reads KAGVTQTPRYLIKTRGQQVTLSCSPISGHRSVSWYQQTPGQGLQFLFEYFSETQRNKGNFPGRFSGRQFSNSRSEMNVSTLELGDSALYLCASSSSGTGGTDTQYFGPGTRLTVL.

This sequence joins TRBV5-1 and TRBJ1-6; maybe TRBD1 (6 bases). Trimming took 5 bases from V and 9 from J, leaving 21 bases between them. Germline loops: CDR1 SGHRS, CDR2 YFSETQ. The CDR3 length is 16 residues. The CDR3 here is CASSLQGSELSSPLHF. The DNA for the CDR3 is TGCGCCAGCAGTCTACAGGGCTCGGAGTTGAGTTCACCCCTCCACTTT.

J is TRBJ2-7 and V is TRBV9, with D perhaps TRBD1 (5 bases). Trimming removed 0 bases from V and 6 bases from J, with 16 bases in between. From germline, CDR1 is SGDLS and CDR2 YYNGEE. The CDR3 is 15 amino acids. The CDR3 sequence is CASSVESTAQCEQYF. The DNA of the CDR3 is TGTGCCAGCAGCGTAGAATCGACAGCGCAATGCGAGCAGTACTTC.

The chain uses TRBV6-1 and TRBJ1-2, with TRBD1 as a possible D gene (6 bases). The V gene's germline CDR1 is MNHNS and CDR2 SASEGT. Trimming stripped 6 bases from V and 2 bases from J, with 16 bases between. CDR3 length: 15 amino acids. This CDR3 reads CASSMGGAKNYGYTF. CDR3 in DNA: TGTGCCAGCAGCATGGGGGGGGCAAAGAACTATGGCTACACCTTC.

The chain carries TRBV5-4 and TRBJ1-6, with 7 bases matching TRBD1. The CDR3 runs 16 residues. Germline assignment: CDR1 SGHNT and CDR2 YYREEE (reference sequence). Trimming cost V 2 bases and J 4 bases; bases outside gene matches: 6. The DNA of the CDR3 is TGTGCCAGCAGCTTTGGGGCAGGGGGGTATAATTCACCCCTCCACTTT. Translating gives CASSFGAGGYNSPLHF.

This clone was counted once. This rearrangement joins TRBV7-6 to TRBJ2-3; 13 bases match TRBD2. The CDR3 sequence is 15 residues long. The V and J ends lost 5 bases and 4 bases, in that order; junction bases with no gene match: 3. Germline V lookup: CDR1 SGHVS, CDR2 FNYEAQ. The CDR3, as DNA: TGTGCCAGCAGCGTCGGGACTAGCGGGGCAGATACGCAGTATTTT. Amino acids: CASSVGTSGADTQYF.

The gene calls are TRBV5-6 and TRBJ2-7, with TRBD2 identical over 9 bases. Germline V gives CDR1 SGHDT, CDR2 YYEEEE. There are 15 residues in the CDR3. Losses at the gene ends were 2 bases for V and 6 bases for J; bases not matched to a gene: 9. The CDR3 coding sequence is TGTGCCAGCAGCTTAGGTAGCGGGGGCTTTTTCGAGCAGTACTTC. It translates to CASSLGSGGFFEQYF.

CDR3 region: CASSPSFGTGGPPDTQYF. In nucleotides, the CDR3 is TGTGCCAGCAGTCCCTCCTTTGGAACGGGAGGGCCGCCAGATACGCAGTATTTT. The chain carries TRBV25-1 and TRBJ2-3; 8 bases align to TRBD2. The J segment lost 4 bases and the V segment lost 5 bases, leaving 17 bases of the junction unmatched. The CDR3 totals 18 residues. Germline CDR1 MGHDK, CDR2 SYGVNS.

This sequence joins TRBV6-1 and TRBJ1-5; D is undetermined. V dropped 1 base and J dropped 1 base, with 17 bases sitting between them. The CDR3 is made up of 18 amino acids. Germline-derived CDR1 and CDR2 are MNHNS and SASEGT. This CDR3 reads CASSEVWAQVGSNQPQHF. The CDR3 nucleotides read TGTGCCAGCAGTGAAGTGTGGGCCCAGGTTGGCAGCAATCAGCCCCAGCATTTT.

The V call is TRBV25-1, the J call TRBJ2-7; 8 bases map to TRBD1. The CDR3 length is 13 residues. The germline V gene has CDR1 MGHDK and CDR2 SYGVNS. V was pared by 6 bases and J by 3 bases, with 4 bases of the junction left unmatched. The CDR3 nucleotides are TGTGCCAGCAGCCGGGACAGGCACTACGAGCAGTACTTC. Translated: CASSRDRHYEQYF.

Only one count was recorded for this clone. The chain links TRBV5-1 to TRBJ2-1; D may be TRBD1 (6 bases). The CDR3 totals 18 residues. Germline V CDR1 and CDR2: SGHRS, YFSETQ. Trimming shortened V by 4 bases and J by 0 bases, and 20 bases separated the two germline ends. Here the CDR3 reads CASSLKTMTGASYNEQFF. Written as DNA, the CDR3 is TGCGCCAGCAGCCTAAAAACAATGACAGGTGCCTCCTACAATGAGCAGTTCTTC. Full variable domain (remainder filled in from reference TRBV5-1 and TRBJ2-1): KAGVTQTPRYLIKTRGQQVTLSCSPISGHRSVSWYQQTPGQGLQFLFEYFSETQRNKGNFPGRFSGRQFSNSRSEMNVSTLELGDSALYLCASSLKTMTGASYNEQFFGPGTRLTVL.

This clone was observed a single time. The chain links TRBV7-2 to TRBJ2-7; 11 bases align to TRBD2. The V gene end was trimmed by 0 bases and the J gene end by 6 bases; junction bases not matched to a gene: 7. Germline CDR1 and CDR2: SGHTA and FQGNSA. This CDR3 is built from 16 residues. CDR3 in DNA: TGTGCCAGCAGCTTAGCGCGTAGCGGGGGGGCCCGCGAGCAGTACTTC. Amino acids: CASSLARSGGAREQYF.

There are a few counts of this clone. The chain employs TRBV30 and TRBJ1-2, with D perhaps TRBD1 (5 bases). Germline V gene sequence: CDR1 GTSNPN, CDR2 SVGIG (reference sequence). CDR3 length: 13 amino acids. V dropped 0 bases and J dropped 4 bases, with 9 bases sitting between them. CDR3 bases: TGTGCCTGGAGTGTAGGGGTAACCTATGGCTACACCTTC. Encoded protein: CAWSVGVTYGYTF.

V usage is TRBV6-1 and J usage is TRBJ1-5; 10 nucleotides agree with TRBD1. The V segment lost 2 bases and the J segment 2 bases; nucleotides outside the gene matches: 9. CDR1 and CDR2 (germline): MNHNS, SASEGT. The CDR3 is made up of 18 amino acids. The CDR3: CASSETYGTGVGNQPQHF. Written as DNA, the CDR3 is TGTGCCAGCAGTGAAACTTACGGGACAGGGGTTGGCAATCAGCCCCAGCATTTT.

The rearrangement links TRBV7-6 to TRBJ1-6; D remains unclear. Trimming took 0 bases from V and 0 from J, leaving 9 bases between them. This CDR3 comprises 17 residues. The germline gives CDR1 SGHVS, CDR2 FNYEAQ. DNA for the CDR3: TGTGCCAGCAGCTTAGCTGGGAGTAGCTCCTATAATTCACCCCTCCACTTT. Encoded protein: CASSLAGSSSYNSPLHF.